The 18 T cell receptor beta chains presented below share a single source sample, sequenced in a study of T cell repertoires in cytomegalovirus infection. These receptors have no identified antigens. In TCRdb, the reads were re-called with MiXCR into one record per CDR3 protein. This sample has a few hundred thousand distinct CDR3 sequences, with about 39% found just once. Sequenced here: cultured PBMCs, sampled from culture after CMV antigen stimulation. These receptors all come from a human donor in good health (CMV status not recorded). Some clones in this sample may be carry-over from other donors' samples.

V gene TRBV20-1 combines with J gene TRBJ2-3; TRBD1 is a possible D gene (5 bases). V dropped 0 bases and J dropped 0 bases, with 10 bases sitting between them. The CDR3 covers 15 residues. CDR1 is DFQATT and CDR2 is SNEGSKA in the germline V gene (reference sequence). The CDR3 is CSARDASGSTDTQYF. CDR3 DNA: TGCAGTGCTAGAGATGCGTCAGGGAGCACAGATACGCAGTATTTT.

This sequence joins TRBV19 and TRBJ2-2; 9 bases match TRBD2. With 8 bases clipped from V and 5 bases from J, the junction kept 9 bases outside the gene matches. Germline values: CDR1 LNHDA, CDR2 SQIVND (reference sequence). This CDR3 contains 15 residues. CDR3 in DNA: TGTGCCAGTTTACGGCTAGCGGGATCTACCGGGGAGCTGTTTTTT. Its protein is CASLRLAGSTGELFF.

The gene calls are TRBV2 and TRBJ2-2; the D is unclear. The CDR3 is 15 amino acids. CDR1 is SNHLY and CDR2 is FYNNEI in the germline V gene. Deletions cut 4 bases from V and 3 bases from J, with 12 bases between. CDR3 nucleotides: TGTGCCAGCAGTGCCAGGAGTTGGGACACCGGGGAGCTGTTTTTT. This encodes CASSARSWDTGELFF.

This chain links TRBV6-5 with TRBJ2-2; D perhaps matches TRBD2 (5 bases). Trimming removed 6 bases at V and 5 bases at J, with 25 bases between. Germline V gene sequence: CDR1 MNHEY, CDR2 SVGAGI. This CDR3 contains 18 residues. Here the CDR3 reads CASRSRTDRARFTGELFF. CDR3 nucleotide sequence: TGTGCCAGCAGGTCCCGGACTGATCGGGCTCGGTTTACCGGGGAGCTGTTTTTT.

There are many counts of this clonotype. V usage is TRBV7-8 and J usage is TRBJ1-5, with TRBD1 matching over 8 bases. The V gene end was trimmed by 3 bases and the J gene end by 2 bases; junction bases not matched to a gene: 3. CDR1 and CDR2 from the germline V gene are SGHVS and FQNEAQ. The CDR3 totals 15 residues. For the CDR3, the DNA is TGTGCCAGCAGCTTGGGACAGGAAGGCAATCAGCCCCAGCATTTT. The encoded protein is CASSLGQEGNQPQHF.

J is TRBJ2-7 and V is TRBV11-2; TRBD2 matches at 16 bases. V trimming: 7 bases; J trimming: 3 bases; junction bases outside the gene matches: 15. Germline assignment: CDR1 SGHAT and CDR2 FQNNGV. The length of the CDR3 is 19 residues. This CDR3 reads CASKGALGLAGGGYYEQYF. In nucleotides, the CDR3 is TGTGCCAGCAAAGGGGCCCTGGGACTAGCGGGAGGGGGATACTACGAGCAGTACTTC. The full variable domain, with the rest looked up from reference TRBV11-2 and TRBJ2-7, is EAGVAQSPRYKIIEKRQSVAFWCNPISGHATLYWYQQILGQGPKLLIQFQNNGVVDDSQLPKDRFSAERLKGVDSTLKIQPAKLEDSAVYLCASKGALGLAGGGYYEQYFGPGTRLTVT.

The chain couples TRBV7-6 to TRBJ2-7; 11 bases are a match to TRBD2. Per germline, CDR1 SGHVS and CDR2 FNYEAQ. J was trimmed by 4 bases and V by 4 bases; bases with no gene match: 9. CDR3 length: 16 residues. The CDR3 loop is CASSSRSGLAAYEQYF. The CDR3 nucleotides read TGTGCCAGCAGCTCAAGGTCGGGACTAGCGGCTTACGAGCAGTACTTC.

CDR3: CASSLIGVNTEAFF. The CDR3 DNA reads as TGTGCCAGCAGCTTAATTGGAGTGAACACTGAAGCTTTCTTT. This chain uses TRBV7-9 with TRBJ1-1; D is unresolved. CDR1 SEHNR and CDR2 FQNEAQ come from the germline V gene (reference sequence). Trimming took 2 bases from V and 0 from J, leaving 7 bases between them. The length of the CDR3 is 14 residues.

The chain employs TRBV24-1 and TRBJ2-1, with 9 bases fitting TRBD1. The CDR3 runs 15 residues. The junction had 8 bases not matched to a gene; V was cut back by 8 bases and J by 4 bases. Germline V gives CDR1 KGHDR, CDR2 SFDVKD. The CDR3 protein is CATTRATGGYNEQFF. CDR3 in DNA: TGTGCCACCACGCGGGCGACAGGGGGTTACAATGAGCAGTTCTTC.

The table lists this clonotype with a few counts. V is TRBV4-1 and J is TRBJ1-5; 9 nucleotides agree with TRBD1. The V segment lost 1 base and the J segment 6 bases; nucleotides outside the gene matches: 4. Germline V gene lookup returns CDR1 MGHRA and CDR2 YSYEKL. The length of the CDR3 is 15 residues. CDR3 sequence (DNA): TGCGCCAGCAGCCAAGCCACGGACAGGGGTCAGCCCCAGCATTTT. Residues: CASSQATDRGQPQHF.

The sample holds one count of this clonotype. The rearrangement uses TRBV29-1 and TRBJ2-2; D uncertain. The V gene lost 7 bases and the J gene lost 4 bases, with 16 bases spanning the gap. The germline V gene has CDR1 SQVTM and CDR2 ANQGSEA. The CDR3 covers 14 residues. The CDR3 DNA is TGCAGCGCCCGCACGTCCCCGCGCACCGGGGAGCTGTTTTTT. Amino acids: CSARTSPRTGELFF.

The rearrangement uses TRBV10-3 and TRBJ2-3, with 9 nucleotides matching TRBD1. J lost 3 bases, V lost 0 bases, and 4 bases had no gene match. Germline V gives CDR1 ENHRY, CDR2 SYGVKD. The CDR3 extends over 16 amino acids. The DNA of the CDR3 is TGTGCCATCAGTGAGTCGACAGGGGGTCTGACAGATACGCAGTATTTT. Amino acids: CAISESTGGLTDTQYF.

The CDR3 loop is CASSHMGPIYSSYNEQFF. The CDR3 DNA sequence: TGCGCCAGCAGCCACATGGGACCGATTTATAGCTCCTACAATGAGCAGTTCTTC. The V call is TRBV4-1, the J call TRBJ2-1; D is tentatively TRBD1 or TRBD2 (5 bases each). The CDR3 is 18 amino acids. The ends were cut back, 3 bases at V and 0 bases at J, with 18 bases in the middle. Germline-derived CDR1 and CDR2 are MGHRA and YSYEKL.

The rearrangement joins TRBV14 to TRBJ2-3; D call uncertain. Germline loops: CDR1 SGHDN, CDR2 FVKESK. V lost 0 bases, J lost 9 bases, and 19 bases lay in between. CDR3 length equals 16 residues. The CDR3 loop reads CASSQEPLGPQWTQYF. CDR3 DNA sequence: TGTGCCAGCAGCCAAGAACCCCTTGGACCCCAATGGACGCAGTATTTT.

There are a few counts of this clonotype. The CDR3 loop reads CASSEPSGQGAFEQYF. The CDR3 DNA reads as TGTGCCAGCAGTGAACCATCGGGACAGGGGGCGTTCGAGCAGTACTTC. This sequence joins TRBV25-1 and TRBJ2-7; the match to TRBD1 covers 12 bases. The ends lost 2 bases at V and 6 bases at J; junction bases unmatched: 8. Germline CDR1 is MGHDK and CDR2 is SYGVNS. The CDR3 is 16 amino acids.

The CDR3 region is CASSYSVAASRYYEQYF. The CDR3 DNA reads as TGTGCCAGCAGTTACTCGGTAGCCGCCAGCCGGTACTACGAGCAGTACTTC. J is TRBJ2-7 and V is TRBV6-5; D gene uncertain. CDR1 is MNHEY, CDR2 SVGAGI, per germline. Deletions cut 0 bases from V and 3 bases from J, with 18 bases between. This CDR3 region has 17 residues.

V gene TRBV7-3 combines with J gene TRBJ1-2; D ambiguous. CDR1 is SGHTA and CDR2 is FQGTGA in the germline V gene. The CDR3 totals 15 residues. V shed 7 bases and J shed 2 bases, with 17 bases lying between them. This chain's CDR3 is CASTDEAGPNYGYTF. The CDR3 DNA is TGTGCCAGCACCGACGAGGCAGGACCCAACTATGGCTACACCTTC.

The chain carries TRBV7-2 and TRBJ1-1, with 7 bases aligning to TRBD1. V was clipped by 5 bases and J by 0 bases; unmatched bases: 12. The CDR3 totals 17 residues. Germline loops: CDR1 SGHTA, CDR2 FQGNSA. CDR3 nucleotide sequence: TGTGCCAGCAGCCGGCGGCCGGGACAGCCTCTGAACACTGAAGCTTTCTTT. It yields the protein CASSRRPGQPLNTEAFF. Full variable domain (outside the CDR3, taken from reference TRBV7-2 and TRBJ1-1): GAGVSQSPSNKVTEKGKDVELRCDPISGHTALYWYRQSLGQGLEFLIYFQGNSAPDKSGLPSDRFSAERTGGSVSTLTIQRTQQEDSAVYLCASSRRPGQPLNTEAFFGQGTRLTVV.